This TCR beta chain derives from a study of blood T cell repertoires in COVID-19. Study-level information: COVID-19 samples, acute and convalescent, were from the United States, Italy and Spain.

In the authors' workflow: Amplification with reference gene primers provided the estimates of nucleated cell counts. Here immunoSEQ multiplex PCR was the method, and the copy in TCRdb shows in-frame clones only, minus some. D and trimming come from the DNA, and the V and J calls and clone size come from that table. The sample has 95,000 to 150,000 clones; 70% to 85% are singletons. Trimming removed 4 bases from V and 7 bases from J; junction bases left unmatched: 7. Germline CDR1 reads SGHNT; CDR2 reads YYREEE (reference sequence). CDR3 length: 13 residues. Specimen: peripheral blood. The chain recombines TRBV5-4 with TRBJ1-1; 7 nucleotides align to TRBD1. This sequence originates from a woman in her 70s with acute or convalescent COVID-19. For the CDR3, the DNA is TGTGCCAGCAGCGGCGCCGGGACAGATGAAGCTTTCTTT. This translates into CASSGAGTDEAFF.